The next 26 T cell receptor beta chains were all read from a single sample in a study of T cells in localized non-small cell lung cancer (dated by TCRdb to about 2020). Libraries were prepared through the immunoSEQ multiplex PCR assay. The source is immuneACCESS, and TCRdb retained only in-frame sequences with V and J called. Part of the clones is not carried over; for the studies checked, unresolved V genes explain less than half of this, and the remainder is unexplained. For this sample there are tens of thousands of clones; around 86% appear just once. The ten largest clones capture 9.5% to 15% of the sample. This specimen consisted of PBMCs, obtained before any cancer treatment. These TCRs come from a man aged 35-75 years with stage II squamous cell lung carcinoma.

The chain is built from TRBV18 and TRBJ1-4; D perhaps matches TRBD1 (5 bases). V lost 3 bases and J 8 bases, leaving 13 bases between the germline ends. From germline, CDR1 is KGHSH and CDR2 LQKENI. The CDR3 has 14 amino acids. CDR3 nucleotide sequence: TGTGCCAGCTCACCGGGCCAGGGTCGAGAAAAACTGTTTTTT. Translated: CASSPGQGREKLFF. The full variable domain, in which reference TRBV18 and TRBJ1-4 provide the parts outside the CDR3, is NAGVMQNPRHLVRRRGQEARLRCSPMKGHSHVYWYRQLPEEGLKFMVYLQKENIIDESGMPKERFSAEFPKEGPSILRIQQVVRGDSAAYFCASSPGQGREKLFFGSGTQLSVL.

The chain links TRBV5-1 to TRBJ1-1; 7 positions match TRBD1. The CDR3 is 15 residues long. V was pared by 4 bases and J by 7 bases, with 13 bases of the junction left unmatched. The germline V gene encodes CDR1 SGHRS and CDR2 YFSETQ. The CDR3 loop is CASSQTGQPLREAFF. The DNA of the CDR3 is TGCGCCAGCAGCCAAACGGGACAGCCGTTACGTGAAGCTTTCTTT. The full variable domain, its missing parts supplied by reference TRBV5-1 and TRBJ1-1, is KAGVTQTPRYLIKTRGQQVTLSCSPISGHRSVSWYQQTPGQGLQFLFEYFSETQRNKGNFPGRFSGRQFSNSRSEMNVSTLELGDSALYLCASSQTGQPLREAFFGQGTRLTVV.

A single count supports this clone. This chain joins TRBV4-3 and TRBJ1-1; tentative D call: TRBD1 (5 bases). Trimming removed 3 bases at V and 10 bases at J, with 21 bases between. This CDR3 has 15 amino acids. Germline CDR1 and CDR2: LGHNA and YSLEER. Written as DNA, the CDR3 is TGCGCCAGCAGCCAGGTCCGGGACGGCCTGGGGCGAGCTTTCTTT. This gives the protein CASSQVRDGLGRAFF.

This clone was seen a few times. The chain employs TRBV27 and TRBJ1-4; TRBD1 aligns across 9 bases. The CDR3 sequence is 15 residues long. Germline trimming cut 7 bases from V and 14 bases from J; bases unmatched to any gene: 17. In germline, CDR1 is MNHEY, CDR2 SMNVEV (reference sequence). This CDR3 is CASTLGGTGLGRLFF. The CDR3 DNA reads TGTGCCAGCACCCTAGGTGGGACAGGGCTCGGGAGGCTGTTTTTT.

V usage is TRBV7-2 and J usage is TRBJ2-1, with D unresolved. The CDR3 extends over 15 amino acids. V was pared by 1 base and J by 6 bases, with 13 bases between. Germline loops: CDR1 SGHTA, CDR2 FQGNSA. Here the CDR3 DNA reads TGTGCCAGCAGCTTAGGTTCTGCTAGTGTCAATGAGCAGTTCTTC. Protein sequence: CASSLGSASVNEQFF.

This chain joins TRBV18 and TRBJ2-1; the match to TRBD2 covers 11 bases. Losses at the gene ends were 4 bases for V and 7 bases for J; bases not matched to a gene: 9. This CDR3 comprises 16 residues. The germline gives CDR1 KGHSH, CDR2 LQKENI. CDR3 sequence reads: CASSLRLAGSGNEQFF. The CDR3, as DNA: TGTGCCAGCTCACTCAGACTAGCGGGAAGTGGGAATGAGCAGTTCTTC.

The V and J genes are TRBV5-6 and TRBJ2-3, with 7 bases fitting TRBD1. The trim removed 4 bases at V and 2 bases at J, leaving 10 bases unmatched. CDR1 SGHDT and CDR2 YYEEEE come from the germline V gene. There are 16 residues in the CDR3. The CDR3 DNA follows: TGTGCCAGCAGCATATACAGGGGCACCCTCACAGATACGCAGTATTTT. It is translated as CASSIYRGTLTDTQYF.

V usage is TRBV7-2 and J usage is TRBJ2-2; D is unclear. The CDR3 runs to 12 residues. Germline V lookup: CDR1 SGHTA, CDR2 FQGNSA. The ends were cut back, 3 bases at V and 6 bases at J, with 5 bases in the middle. This CDR3 reads CASSFLAGELFF. The CDR3 DNA reads as TGTGCCAGCAGCTTTTTAGCCGGGGAGCTGTTTTTT.

The CDR3 DNA reads as TGTGCCAGCAGCGCGGCAGGGGAGAAGCAGTACTTC. Translating it yields CASSAAGEKQYF. V usage is TRBV9 and J usage is TRBJ2-7; D perhaps matches TRBD1 (6 bases). This CDR3 has 12 residues. Germline values: CDR1 SGDLS, CDR2 YYNGEE. Between the trimmed V and J ends, which lost 3 bases and 8 bases, there was a span of 12 bases.

The CDR3: CASTLPSTGPGANVLTF. CDR3 DNA sequence: TGCGCCAGCACCCTACCATCGACAGGGCCCGGGGCCAACGTCCTGACTTTC. The chain uses TRBV10-1 and TRBJ2-6, with 7 positions matching TRBD1. This CDR3 has 17 amino acids. J was trimmed by 4 bases and V by 7 bases; bases with no gene match: 13. Germline assignment: CDR1 WNHNN and CDR2 SYGVQD (reference sequence).

The V gene is TRBV7-2, the J gene TRBJ2-5; D unresolved. Germline V lookup: CDR1 SGHTA, CDR2 FQGNSA. The CDR3 covers 16 residues. The V end was cut by 1 base, the J end by 4 bases, with 16 bases between. DNA for the CDR3: TGTGCCAGCAGCTTAGACCGGGCTATCTCGGGAGAGACCCAGTACTTC. Translating it yields CASSLDRAISGETQYF.

The J gene is TRBJ1-1, the V gene TRBV5-1; tentatively, D is TRBD1 (6 bases). The CDR3 extends over 15 amino acids. Trimming cost V 1 base and J 4 bases, with 14 bases left between them. Germline CDR1 SGHRS, CDR2 YFSETQ. DNA of the CDR3: TGCGCCAGCAGCTTGACAGGGAAGTCGGGCACTGAAGCTTTCTTT. It codes for CASSLTGKSGTEAFF.

The chain couples TRBV6-5 to TRBJ2-7, with 8 bases matching TRBD1. V lost 2 bases, J lost 12 bases, and 3 bases stayed unmatched. In germline, CDR1 is MNHEY, CDR2 SVGAGI. The CDR3 has 11 amino acids. The CDR3 bases are TGTGCCAGCAGTTACCCCGGGACAGGGTACTTC. The encoded protein is CASSYPGTGYF.

The chain has TRBV12-5 and TRBJ1-2; no clear D gene. The germline V gene has CDR1 LGHNT and CDR2 FRNRAP. The CDR3 spans 14 residues. V was clipped by 5 bases and J by 3 bases, with 13 bases between them. Here the CDR3 DNA reads TGTGCTAGTGGTGGATCTCGGGGAGACTATGGCTACACCTTC. Protein product: CASGGSRGDYGYTF.

The chain recombines TRBV27 with TRBJ2-2; 12 nucleotides match TRBD2. The ends lost 8 bases at V and 3 bases at J; junction bases unmatched: 1. The CDR3 length is 14 residues. CDR1 and CDR2 from the germline V gene are MNHEY and SMNVEV (reference sequence). The CDR3 DNA sequence: TGTGCCAGCGGGACTAGCGGGCACACCGGGGAGCTGTTTTTT. It yields the protein CASGTSGHTGELFF.

This chain uses TRBV5-6 with TRBJ2-1, with 8 bases identical to TRBD2. Germline CDR1 is SGHDT and CDR2 is YYEEEE. V lost 2 bases and J lost 7; bases outside the gene matches: 8. The CDR3 is 15 amino acids. CDR3 bases: TGTGCCAGCAGCTTCCCCGGGACTAGAAGGAATGAGCAGTTCTTC. Amino acid sequence: CASSFPGTRRNEQFF.

A single count supports this clone. The CDR3 spells CASSPWTGGTEAFF. Written as DNA, the CDR3 is TGTGCCAGTAGTCCCTGGACAGGGGGTACTGAAGCTTTCTTT. The chain joins TRBV19 to TRBJ1-1, with TRBD1 matching 10 bases. Germline lookup yields CDR1 LNHDA and CDR2 SQIVND (reference sequence). The CDR3 runs to 14 residues. Trimming took 5 bases from V and 5 from J; bases not matched to a gene: 5.

This clone was detected only once. V is TRBV21-1 and J is TRBJ2-1. TRBV21-1 is a listed pseudogene. This CDR3 contains 13 residues. CDR3 DNA: TGTGCCAGCAGCAAAAGCTCCTACAATGAGCAGTTCTTC. Amino acid sequence: CASSKSSYNEQFF.

This chain joins TRBV30 and TRBJ2-7, with TRBD2 matching over 11 bases. Germline CDR1 GTSNPN, CDR2 SVGIG (reference sequence). J lost 3 bases, V lost 1 base, and 2 bases had no gene match. The CDR3 contains 14 residues. The CDR3 DNA sequence: TGTGCCTGGAGTGGGGGGACTAGCGGCTACGAGCAGTACTTC. Its protein product is CAWSGGTSGYEQYF.

The genes are TRBV11-3 and TRBJ2-7, with 11 nucleotides matching TRBD1. Germline CDR1 SGHNT, CDR2 YENEEA. The CDR3 is 15 residues long. Trimming took 5 bases from V and 4 from J; bases not matched to a gene: 7. The CDR3 DNA reads as TGTGCCAGCAGCCCGCTCGGACAGGGGGCATACGAGCAGTACTTC. Translated: CASSPLGQGAYEQYF.

The chain joins TRBV12-5 to TRBJ2-5; a weak D match, TRBD2 (6 bases). Trimming took off 6 bases at V and 2 bases at J, with 10 bases between the two ends. CDR3 length: 13 amino acids. Germline CDR1 LGHNT, CDR2 FRNRAP. CDR3 sequence: CASGAGGQETQYF. For the CDR3, the DNA is TGTGCTAGTGGCGCTGGGGGGCAAGAGACCCAGTACTTC.

V usage is TRBV19 and J usage is TRBJ2-5, with 9 nucleotides matching TRBD2. CDR3 length equals 16 residues. With 1 base clipped from V and 3 bases from J, the junction kept 6 bases outside the gene matches. Germline CDR1 LNHDA, CDR2 SQIVND (reference sequence). The CDR3 protein is CASSIGLAASKETQYF. CDR3 coding DNA: TGTGCCAGTAGTATAGGACTAGCGGCTTCCAAAGAGACCCAGTACTTC.

The V call is TRBV25-1, the J call TRBJ2-7; TRBD2 is a possible D gene (6 bases). The CDR3 runs to 13 residues. The V gene's germline CDR1 is MGHDK and CDR2 SYGVNS. Trimming removed 10 bases at V and 0 bases at J, with 13 bases between. CDR3 residues: CANRRVSSYEQYF. In nucleotides, the CDR3 is TGTGCCAATAGGAGGGTTAGCTCCTACGAGCAGTACTTC.

The V gene is TRBV20-1, the J gene TRBJ2-1, with 7 bases lining up with TRBD1. The germline gives CDR1 DFQATT, CDR2 SNEGSKA (reference sequence). The CDR3 is made up of 11 amino acids. V was pared by 6 bases and J by 6 bases, with 2 bases of the junction left unmatched. For the CDR3, the DNA is TGCAGTGCCCGACAGGGCAATGAGCAGTTCTTC. This sequence encodes CSARQGNEQFF.

V is TRBV5-1 and J is TRBJ2-1; D unclear. This CDR3 has 11 residues. V was shortened by 6 bases and J by 9 bases, with 10 bases between the two germline ends. Germline values: CDR1 SGHRS, CDR2 YFSETQ. The CDR3 coding sequence is TGCGCCAGCACCGAAGCGAGTGAGCAGTTCTTC. This gives the protein CASTEASEQFF.

The chain couples TRBV19 to TRBJ2-3; the match to TRBD2 covers 9 bases. Germline values: CDR1 LNHDA, CDR2 SQIVND (reference sequence). This CDR3 has 15 residues. Germline trimming cut 5 bases from V and 1 base from J; bases unmatched to any gene: 4. The CDR3 DNA sequence: TGTGCCAGTAGTCTATGGACTAGCGGCACAGATACGCAGTATTTT. Translation gives CASSLWTSGTDTQYF.